The 13 T cell receptor beta chains presented below share a single source sample, sequenced in a study of early T cells in non-severe SARS-CoV-2 infection. One entry per CDR3 protein results from TCRdb running MiXCR on the 5' RACE reads. The repertoire has around 64,000 distinct CDR3 sequences, 10% to 15% of them found once; the top ten carry roughly 7%. Sequenced: whole blood. The receptors originated from an adult who was a healthcare worker with PCR-confirmed SARS-CoV-2 infection or an uninfected control (not recorded which).

This clonotype was seen many times. The CDR3 sequence is CASSDSETDTQYF. The CDR3 region has the DNA TGTGCCAGCAGTGACTCCGAAACAGATACGCAGTATTTT. The chain carries TRBV6-4 and TRBJ2-3; no clear D gene. Germline V lookup: CDR1 MRHNA, CDR2 SNTAGT. CDR3 size: 13 residues. V lost 0 bases and J lost 3, with 4 bases in between.

This clonotype occurred many times. The rearrangement uses TRBV24-1 and TRBJ2-1; the match to TRBD2 covers 8 bases. The CDR3 sequence is 17 residues long. V lost 4 bases to trimming and J lost 3 bases; unmatched junction nucleotides: 10. From germline, CDR1 is KGHDR and CDR2 SFDVKD. The CDR3 spells CATSDPGTTSDYNEQFF. In DNA form, the CDR3 reads TGTGCCACCAGTGACCCCGGTACGACTAGCGACTACAATGAGCAGTTCTTC.

The CDR3 DNA reads TGTGCCAGCAGCCCGACTGGGGGGAAGAGTGAGCAGTTCTTC. Its translation: CASSPTGGKSEQFF. This chain joins TRBV7-3 and TRBJ2-1; weak D call: TRBD2 (6 bases). The V gene's germline CDR1 is SGHTA and CDR2 FQGTGA. Trimming shortened V by 5 bases and J by 9 bases, and 17 bases separated the two germline ends. This CDR3 comprises 14 residues.

In this sample, this clonotype turned up a few times. This sequence joins TRBV4-1 and TRBJ2-5, with D possibly matching TRBD2 (6 bases). The CDR3 runs 17 residues. Deletions cut 0 bases from V and 5 bases from J, with 19 bases between. CDR1 is MGHRA and CDR2 is YSYEKL in the germline V gene. The CDR3: CASSQDPPGRPLETQYF. The CDR3 DNA is TGCGCCAGCAGCCAAGATCCCCCGGGGAGGCCGTTGGAGACCCAGTACTTC.

This clonotype was counted at least ten times. The chain recombines TRBV11-2 with TRBJ2-3, with D hard to call. The CDR3 spans 16 residues. Germline values: CDR1 SGHAT, CDR2 FQNNGV. Trimming cost V 2 bases and J 2 bases, with 14 bases left between them. The CDR3 sequence is CASSLRSNPLTDTQYF. DNA of the CDR3: TGTGCCAGCAGCTTAAGGAGCAATCCCCTCACAGATACGCAGTATTTT.

This clonotype was counted ten times or more. This chain links TRBV6-2 or TRBV6-3 with TRBJ1-5; possibly TRBD1 for D (5 bases). This CDR3 spans 17 amino acids. Trimming removed 3 bases at V and 1 base at J, with 16 bases between. Germline loops: CDR1 MNHEY, CDR2 SVGEGT. CDR3 loop: CASSYDVQGRSNQPQHF. The CDR3 nucleotides are TGTGCCAGCAGTTATGACGTTCAGGGACGGAGCAATCAGCCCCAGCATTTT.

This clonotype came up many times. V is TRBV7-9 and J is TRBJ1-2; D not certain. The V end lost 0 bases, the J end lost 4 bases, and 18 bases lay between the germline ends. The CDR3 is 17 amino acids. Germline assignment: CDR1 SEHNR and CDR2 FQNEAQ (reference sequence). The CDR3 loop is CASSLASTYQVIYGYTF. The DNA of the CDR3 is TGTGCCAGCAGCTTAGCAAGTACATACCAGGTTATCTATGGCTACACCTTC.

DNA for the CDR3: TGTGCCAGCAGCGTAGTGGGTGCGGCAGGAAAACAAGAGACCCAGTACTTC. Protein product: CASSVVGAAGKQETQYF. The chain couples TRBV9 to TRBJ2-5, with D unresolved. In germline, CDR1 is SGDLS, CDR2 YYNGEE. This CDR3 spans 17 amino acids. Trimming shortened V by 0 bases and J by 2 bases, and 17 bases separated the two germline ends.

V is TRBV7-9 and J is TRBJ2-7; 8 nucleotides agree with TRBD1. The germline V gene encodes CDR1 SEHNR and CDR2 FQNEAQ (reference sequence). V was clipped by 7 bases and J by 3 bases; unmatched bases: 5. The CDR3 spans 13 residues. As DNA, the CDR3 is TGTGCCAGCAAACTAGGACAGGGCTACGAGCAGTACTTC. This encodes CASKLGQGYEQYF.

This clonotype has at least ten counts. The genes are TRBV2 and TRBJ1-1; possibly TRBD1 for D (5 bases). Germline V gene data show CDR1 as SNHLY and CDR2 as FYNNEI. The CDR3 is 13 residues long. Trimming took 3 bases from V and 4 from J, leaving 9 bases between them. CDR3 DNA: TGTGCCAGCAGTGAGGCAGGGATCACTGAAGCTTTCTTT. It is translated as CASSEAGITEAFF.

This clonotype was counted a few times. The J gene is TRBJ2-1, the V gene TRBV11-2; either TRBD1 or TRBD2 may fit D (6 bases each). The V gene's germline CDR1 is SGHAT and CDR2 FQNNGV. Trimming took 5 bases from V and 6 from J, leaving 17 bases between them. The CDR3 sequence is 15 residues long. In nucleotides, the CDR3 is TGTGCCAGCAGCCCCGACAGGACTAACCCCAATGAGCAGTTCTTC. It yields the protein CASSPDRTNPNEQFF.

In DNA, the CDR3 is TGTGCCAGCAGTGTTACCGGGACTAGAAATGAGCAGTTCTTC. This gives the protein CASSVTGTRNEQFF. V usage is TRBV6-4 and J usage is TRBJ2-1, with 8 bases fitting TRBD2. This CDR3 comprises 14 residues. The V gene end was trimmed by 4 bases and the J gene end by 7 bases; junction bases not matched to a gene: 6. Germline V gene lookup returns CDR1 MRHNA and CDR2 SNTAGT.

This clonotype was picked up many times. V is TRBV3-1 and J is TRBJ2-4; possibly TRBD1 for D (6 bases). The CDR3 runs 16 residues. Germline CDR1 LGHDT, CDR2 YNNKEL (reference sequence). Trimming pared 3 bases from V and 2 bases from J, leaving 14 bases between. Here the CDR3 DNA reads TGTGCCAGCAGCCACGTAGAAGGGGGATCCAAAAACATTCAGTACTTC. Protein: CASSHVEGGSKNIQYF.